Below, 13 T cell receptor delta chains from the same sample are listed, as sequenced in a study of gamma delta lymphoproliferative disorders and STAT genes. The receptor sequences were amplified from genomic DNA of peripheral blood mononuclear cells. TCRdb re-called clones from the multiplex PCR reads using CATT. Here the sample spans 1,500 to 2,000 delta-chain clones, roughly 2.9% being singletons. The sample was blood. The receptors come from a human donor in good health.

Only a few counts were recorded for this clone. The TCRdb protein, from a much larger clone, departs from this DNA's translation at residue 17, likely by read error; the protein shown derives from the DNA. J is TRDJ1 and V is TRDV2, with 12 nucleotides matching TRDD3. CDR3 length: 20 amino acids. From germline, CDR1 is GEAIGNYY and CDR2 EKD. CDR3: CACDTVRGLGDTRVTDELIF. DNA for the CDR3: TGTGCCTGTGACACCGTTAGGGGACTGGGGGATACAAGGGTCACCGATGAACTCATCTTT.

Points on this clone: TCRdb assigns this DNA the protein of a much larger clone, which departs from its translation at residue 4; this likely reflects a read error, and the protein shown comes from translating the DNA. The chain recombines TRDV1 with TRDJ1; no clear D gene. Per germline, CDR1 TSWWSYY and CDR2 QGS. There are 16 residues in the CDR3. The DNA for the CDR3 is TGTGCTCTTGAGGAAACACAACAGTGGGACACCGATAAACTCATCTTT. Its protein is CALEETQQWDTDKLIF.

This clone came up a few times. This likely reflects a read error, since a far larger clone is one base away. Distinct nucleotide sequences in the sample also encode this CDR3. The V and J genes are TRDV1 and TRDJ1; D is uncertain. Germline V lookup: CDR1 TSWWSYY, CDR2 QGS. The CDR3 has 15 amino acids. Trimming removed 2 bases from V and 0 bases from J, with 10 bases in between. In nucleotides, the CDR3 is TGTGCTCTTGGGGAAAGCCTAGTTAACACCGATAAACTCATCTTT. It encodes CALGESLVNTDKLIF.

This clone showed up just a few times. One base separates it from a far larger clone, so it is likely a read error. Within the sample, other DNA sequences also encode this same CDR3. The chain employs TRDV2 and TRDJ3; 10 nucleotides match TRDD3. Germline assignment: CDR1 GEAIGNYY and CDR2 EKD. There are 23 residues in the CDR3. CDR3 nucleotide sequence: TGTGCCTGTGACCTAGTACTGGGGGATCCGGGTCGGGATAGCTCCTGGGACACCCGACAGATGTTTTTT. This gives the protein CACDLVLGDPGRDSSWDTRQMFF.

The gene calls are TRAV29/DV5 and TRDJ1; TRDD3 matches 13 bases. Trimming cost V 3 bases and J 1 base; bases outside gene matches: 15. Per the germline V gene, CDR1 is NSMFDY and CDR2 is ISSIKDK. The CDR3 loop spans 19 amino acids. The DNA for the CDR3 is TGTGCAGCAACTGAGTCCCGACGTACTGGGGGATACGTCACCGATAAACTCATCTTT. Amino acids: CAATESRRTGGYVTDKLIF.

A note on this clone: TCRdb pairs this DNA with a much larger clone's protein that differs at residue 14, likely a read error; the protein shown was translated from the DNA. The chain has TRDV2 and TRDJ1; 12 positions agree with TRDD3. The CDR3 length is 17 residues. From germline, CDR1 is GEAIGNYY and CDR2 EKD. The CDR3 region has the DNA TGTGCCTGTGTTCCACTGGGGGATACAGGGGACACCGATAGACTCATCTTT. As protein: CACVPLGDTGDTDRLIF.

In this sample, this clone turned up a few times. The protein held in TCRdb is that of a much larger clone and does not match this DNA's translation at residue 15, likely because of a read error; the protein shown is translated from the DNA. The chain couples TRDV2 to TRDJ1, with 8 bases that match TRDD3. This CDR3 has 17 residues. Germline lookup yields CDR1 GEAIGNYY and CDR2 EKD. The CDR3 here is CACDTYWGATNTDKPIF. CDR3 nucleotides: TGTGCCTGTGACACTTACTGGGGGGCCACGAACACCGATAAACCCATCTTT.

This clone was seen more than once but under ten times. The protein in TCRdb stems from a much larger clone and differs at residue 10 from this DNA's translation, likely a read error; here the protein is translated from the DNA. The rearrangement joins TRDV2 to TRDJ1, with 8 bases matching TRDD2. V shed 0 bases and J 0 bases; nucleotides not matched to a gene: 14. The germline V gene has CDR1 GEAIGNYY and CDR2 EKD. This CDR3 has 19 amino acids. The CDR3, as DNA: TGTGCCTGTGACACCCTTCCTACGGGGAATACTGGGTACACCGATAAACTCATCTTT. Protein product: CACDTLPTGNTGYTDKLIF.

This clone was counted a few times. The likely explanation is a read error, given a far larger clone one base away. Other nucleotide sequences in the sample specify the same CDR3. The chain joins TRDV2 to TRDJ1; 11 bases are shared with TRDD3. Germline V gene sequence: CDR1 GEAIGNYY, CDR2 EKD. The CDR3 spans 18 residues. The CDR3 DNA reads TGTGCCTGTAACACCGTGACTGGGGGATATAGTCAGCCCGATAAACTTATCTTT. As protein: CACNTVTGGYSQPDKLIF.

This clone was counted a few times. TCRdb pairs this DNA with a much larger clone's protein that differs at residue 7, likely a read error; the protein shown was translated from the DNA. The chain recombines TRDV2 with TRDJ1; TRDD3 might be the D (5 bases). Germline loops: CDR1 GEAIGNYY, CDR2 EKD. The CDR3 has 16 amino acids. The germline V and J ends were trimmed by 4 bases and 0 bases, with 17 bases remaining between them. The CDR3 reads CACDKLVDRYTDKLIF. DNA of the CDR3: TGTGCCTGTGATAAACTGGTGGATCGGTACACCGATAAACTCATCTTT.

Details on this clone: The TCRdb protein, from a much larger clone, departs from this DNA's translation at residue 7, likely by read error; the protein shown derives from the DNA. V is TRDV2 and J is TRDJ1, with D possibly TRDD3 on 5 matching bases. Germline-derived CDR1 and CDR2 are GEAIGNYY and EKD. V lost 0 bases to trimming and J lost 1 base, with 14 bases between them. CDR3 length equals 16 residues. The CDR3 here is CACDTGHWNITDKLIF. CDR3 nucleotide sequence: TGTGCCTGTGACACCGGTCACTGGAACATCACCGATAAACTCATCTTT.

This clone was detected only a few times. TCRdb lists the protein of a much larger clone for this DNA, which differs at residue 7, so this is likely a read error; the protein given here is translated from the DNA itself. The chain joins TRAV38-2/DV8 to TRDJ1; no clear D gene. CDR1 and CDR2 (germline): TSESDYY, QEAYKQQN. V was clipped by 0 bases and J by 1 base, with 16 bases between them. The CDR3 extends over 17 amino acids. CDR3 residues: CAYRSAGVGVLTDKLIF. The CDR3 DNA follows: TGTGCTTATAGGAGCGCGGGAGTCGGGGTCCTCACCGATAAACTCATCTTT.

This clone was seen a handful of times. A far larger clone is only one base removed, so a read error is likely. Distinct nucleotide sequences in the sample also encode this CDR3. The chain joins TRDV1 to TRDJ1, with a possible D match to TRDD2 (9 bases). CDR3 length equals 25 residues. Germline V gene data show CDR1 as TSWWSYY and CDR2 as QGS. The CDR3 loop is CALGESIPAFLQELGGPGDTDKLIF. CDR3 sequence (DNA): TGCGCTCTTGGGGAATCCATCCCCGCCTTCCTACAAGAACTGGGGGGTCCGGGTGACACCGATAAACTCATCTTT.